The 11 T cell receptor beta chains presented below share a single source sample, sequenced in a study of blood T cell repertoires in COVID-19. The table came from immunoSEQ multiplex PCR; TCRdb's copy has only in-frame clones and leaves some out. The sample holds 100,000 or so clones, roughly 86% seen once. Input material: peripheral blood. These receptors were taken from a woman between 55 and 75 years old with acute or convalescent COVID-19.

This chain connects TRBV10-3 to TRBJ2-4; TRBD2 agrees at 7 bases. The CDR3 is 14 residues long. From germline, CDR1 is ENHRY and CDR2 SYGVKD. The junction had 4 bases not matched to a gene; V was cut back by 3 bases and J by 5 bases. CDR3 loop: CAISDGGLQNIQYF. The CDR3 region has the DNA TGTGCCATCAGTGATGGGGGACTACAAAACATTCAGTACTTC.

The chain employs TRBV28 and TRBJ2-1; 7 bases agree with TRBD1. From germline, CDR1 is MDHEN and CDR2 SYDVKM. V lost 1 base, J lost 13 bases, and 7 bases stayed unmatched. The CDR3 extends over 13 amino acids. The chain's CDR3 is CASSLLRGLIQFF. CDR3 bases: TGTGCCAGCAGTTTATTAAGGGGGCTAATACAGTTCTTC.

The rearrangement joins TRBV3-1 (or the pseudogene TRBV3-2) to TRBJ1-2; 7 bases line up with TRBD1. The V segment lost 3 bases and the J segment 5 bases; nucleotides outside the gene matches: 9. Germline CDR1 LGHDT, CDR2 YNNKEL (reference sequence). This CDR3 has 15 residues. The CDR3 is CASSHPGQISYGYTF. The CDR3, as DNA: TGTGCCAGCAGCCACCCGGGACAGATCTCTTATGGCTACACCTTC.

The CDR3 loop is CASSPLTQETQYF. CDR3 coding DNA: TGTGCCAGCAGTCCACTCACCCAAGAGACCCAGTACTTC. The V and J genes are TRBV27 and TRBJ2-5; D gene unclear. CDR1 is MNHEY, CDR2 SMNVEV, per germline (reference sequence). This CDR3 comprises 13 residues. V was trimmed by 5 bases and J by 1 base, leaving 8 bases between them.

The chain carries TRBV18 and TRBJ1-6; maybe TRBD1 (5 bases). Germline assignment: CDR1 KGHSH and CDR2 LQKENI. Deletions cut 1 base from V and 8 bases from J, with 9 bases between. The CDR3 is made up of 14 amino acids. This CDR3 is CASSPQARDSPLHF. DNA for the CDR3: TGTGCCAGCTCACCACAGGCCAGGGATTCACCCCTCCACTTT.

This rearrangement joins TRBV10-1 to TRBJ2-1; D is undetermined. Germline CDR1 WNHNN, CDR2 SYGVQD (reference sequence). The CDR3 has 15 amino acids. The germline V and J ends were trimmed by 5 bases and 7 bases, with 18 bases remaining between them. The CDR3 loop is CASSFSSTAVNEQFF. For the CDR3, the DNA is TGCGCCAGCAGTTTTTCCTCTACAGCCGTGAATGAGCAGTTCTTC.

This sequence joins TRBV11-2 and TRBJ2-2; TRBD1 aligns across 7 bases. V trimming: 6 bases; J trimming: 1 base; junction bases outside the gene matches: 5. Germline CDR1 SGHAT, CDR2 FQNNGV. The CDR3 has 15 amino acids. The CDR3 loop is CASRFTGVNTGELFF. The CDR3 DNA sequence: TGTGCCAGCAGGTTCACAGGGGTGAACACCGGGGAGCTGTTTTTT.

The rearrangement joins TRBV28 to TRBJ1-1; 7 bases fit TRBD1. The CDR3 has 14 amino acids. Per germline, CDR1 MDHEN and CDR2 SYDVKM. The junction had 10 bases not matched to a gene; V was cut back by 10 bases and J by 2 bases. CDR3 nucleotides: TGTGCCACTCAAACGGGACAGCGTAACACTGAAGCTTTCTTT. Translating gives CATQTGQRNTEAFF.

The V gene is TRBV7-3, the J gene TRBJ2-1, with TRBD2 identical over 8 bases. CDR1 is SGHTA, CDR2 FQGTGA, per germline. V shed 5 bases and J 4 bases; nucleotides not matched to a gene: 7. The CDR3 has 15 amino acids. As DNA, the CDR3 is TGTGCCAGCAGCCCCGCTAGCGGGTATTACAATGAGCAGTTCTTC. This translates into CASSPASGYYNEQFF.

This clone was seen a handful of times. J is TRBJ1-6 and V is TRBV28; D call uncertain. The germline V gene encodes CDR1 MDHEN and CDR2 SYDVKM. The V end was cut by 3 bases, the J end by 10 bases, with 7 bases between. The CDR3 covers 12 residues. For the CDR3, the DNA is TGTGCCAGCAGTTTTAGCGTCTCACCCCTCCACTTT. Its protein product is CASSFSVSPLHF.

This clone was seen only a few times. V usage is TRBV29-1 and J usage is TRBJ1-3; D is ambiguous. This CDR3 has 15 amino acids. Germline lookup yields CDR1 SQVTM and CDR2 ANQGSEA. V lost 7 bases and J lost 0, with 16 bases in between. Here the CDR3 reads CSAVGSLISGNTIYF. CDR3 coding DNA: TGCAGCGCTGTAGGGAGCTTAATCTCTGGAAACACCATATATTTT.